This entry is about one T cell receptor beta chain. Germline V gives CDR1 MNHNY, CDR2 SVGAGI (reference sequence). V lost 7 bases, J lost 0 bases, and 13 bases lay in between. The CDR3 sequence is 15 residues long. The data were produced by immunoSEQ multiplex PCR, yet TCRdb's version contains in-frame clones alone and is incomplete. Here the sample spans approximately 75,000 clones, roughly 84% being singletons. These data are taken from a study of blood T cell repertoires in COVID-19. The genes are TRBV6-6 and TRBJ2-4; TRBD2 might be the D (5 bases). The sequence was obtained from a woman aged 50 to 60 with acute or convalescent COVID-19. The source material was peripheral blood. CDR3 region: CASTPGGLAKNIQYF. The CDR3 nucleotides read TGTGCCAGCACCCCAGGCGGGTTAGCCAAAAACATTCAGTACTTC.